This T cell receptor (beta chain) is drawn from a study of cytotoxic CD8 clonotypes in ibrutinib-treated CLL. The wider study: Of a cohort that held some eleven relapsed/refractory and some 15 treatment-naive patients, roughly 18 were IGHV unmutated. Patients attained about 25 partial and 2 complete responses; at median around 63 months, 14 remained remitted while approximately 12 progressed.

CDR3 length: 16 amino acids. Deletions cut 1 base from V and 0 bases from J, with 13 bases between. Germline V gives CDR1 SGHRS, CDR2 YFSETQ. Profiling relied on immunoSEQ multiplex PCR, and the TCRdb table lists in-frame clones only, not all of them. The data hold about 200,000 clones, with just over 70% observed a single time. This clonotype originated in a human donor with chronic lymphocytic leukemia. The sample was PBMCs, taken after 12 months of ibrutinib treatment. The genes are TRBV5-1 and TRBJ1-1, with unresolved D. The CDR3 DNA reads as TGCGCCAGCAGCTTGCCCGGAGACGGCATGAACACTGAAGCTTTCTTT. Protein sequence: CASSLPGDGMNTEAFF.